Described below is a single T cell receptor beta chain sequence and its context. As yet, its antigen is unknown. The data were taken from a study of shared clonotypes between healthy human individuals. Study-level findings and limits: The four-donor shared clonotypes exceeded non-shared clonotypes in generation probability, with non-shared ones scoring lower. A generally larger estimated richness was seen in naive subsets than in memory subsets.

The investigators split CD4+ cells into a CD45RA+ naive subset and a CD45RA-negative memory subset. The CDR3 is made up of 12 amino acids. The J segment lost 8 bases and the V segment lost 5 bases, leaving 2 bases of the junction unmatched. CDR1 and CDR2 from the germline V gene are MNHEY and SMNVEV (reference sequence). Profiled with immunoSEQ multiplex PCR; TCRdb holds only in-frame clones, not every one. This sample has 2.3 million or so clones, with 85% to 95% found just once. The sequencing input was naive CD4+ T cells from PBMCs. As to subset: CD45RA+ positively selected. This sequence joins TRBV27 and TRBJ1-1; 10 positions agree with TRBD1. This TCR was sampled from a young man in good health. Some clones in this sample may be carry-over from other donors' samples. CDR3 DNA sequence: TGTGCCAGCAGTCCGGGACAGGGGGAAGCTTTCTTT. This gives the protein CASSPGQGEAFF.